What follows describes a single T cell receptor beta chain. The antigen remains unidentified. Per the germline V gene, CDR1 is SGHDN and CDR2 is FVKESK. Trimming shortened V by 2 bases and J by 8 bases, and 31 bases separated the two germline ends. CDR3 size: 19 residues. The repertoire was sequenced with immunoSEQ multiplex PCR; TCRdb's copy has only in-frame clones and lacks some. The repertoire holds approximately 17,000 clones, with less than 80% as singletons. The sample belongs to a study of T cell clonotyping in hematopoietic cell transplantation. Findings of the study overall: After transplant, recipient diversity fell while pathologically expanded clonotypes grew through day 180. Few recipient clonotypes overlapped donors; over 95% were de novo at given depth. Higher Inverse Simpson Index values in graft donor and pretransplant recipient predicted broader posttransplant TCR diversity.

Recipient blood drawn about 28 days pretransplant and days 30, 100, 180 after. Sample: PBMCs, taken 30 days after allogeneic stem cell transplant. The sequence came from a male patient in his fifties who had an allogeneic stem cell transplant from an unrelated donor, so T cells may come from the graft donor. Some clones in this sample may be carry-over from other donors' samples. This chain uses TRBV14 with TRBJ2-7, with TRBD2 as a possible D gene (7 bases). CDR3 in amino acids: CASSQTGATSRGARGKQYF. CDR3 bases: TGTGCCAGCAGCCAAACGGGAGCCACTTCGAGGGGGGCGCGGGGGAAGCAGTACTTC.